The 32 T cell receptor beta chains below all came from one sample that was sequenced in a study of cytomegalovirus exposure and HLA in healthy donors. PCR involved 60 Vbeta and 13 Jbeta primers. TCRdb's table, derived via immunoSEQ multiplex PCR, lists solely in-frame clones and lacks some. The data hold 150,000 to 200,000 clones, with about 80% observed a single time. Sequencing was done on a sample of PBMCs. The receptors stem from a woman in her thirties or forties in good health and CMV-seronegative.

The J gene is TRBJ2-1, the V gene TRBV9; no reliable D call. The V end lost 0 bases, the J end lost 9 bases, and 16 bases lay between the germline ends. The CDR3 totals 15 residues. CDR1 is SGDLS and CDR2 is YYNGEE in the germline V gene. The CDR3 DNA reads as TGTGCCAGCAGCGTAGAAAGTACTACCCTTGGTGAGCAGTTCTTC. Protein product: CASSVESTTLGEQFF.

The rearrangement joins TRBV6-1 to TRBJ1-1, with 8 bases aligning to TRBD1. Germline values: CDR1 MNHNS, CDR2 SASEGT. CDR3 length: 13 amino acids. Germline trimming cut 7 bases from V and 5 bases from J; bases unmatched to any gene: 6. CDR3 loop: CASTGQGGTEAFF. The CDR3 DNA sequence: TGTGCCAGCACAGGACAGGGAGGTACTGAAGCTTTCTTT.

With respect to this clone: Mismatch with germline at one junction end may stem from a read error. This chain connects TRBV4-2 to TRBJ1-3; D may be TRBD1 (5 bases). This CDR3 contains 15 residues. The germline CDR1 and CDR2 sequences are LGHNA and YNFKEQ. This chain's CDR3 is CASSFGGGDGNTVYF. For the CDR3, the DNA is TGTGCCAGCAGCTTTGGGGGAGGGGATGGAAACACCGTATATTTT.

The chain combines TRBV5-5 with TRBJ2-7; D is possibly TRBD2 (6 bases). V was trimmed by 1 base and J by 13 bases, leaving 15 bases between them. The CDR3 loop spans 12 amino acids. Germline CDR1 reads SGHKS; CDR2 reads YYEKEE (reference sequence). CDR3 bases: TGTGCCAGCAGCTTGTTTGGAGGGGCGCCATACGTC. As protein: CASSLFGGAPYV.

The CDR3 nucleotides are TGTGCCAGCAGCCTATCGGGCTACGAGCAGTACTTC. This codes for CASSLSGYEQYF. The chain uses TRBV7-9 and TRBJ2-7; D unresolved. The CDR3 totals 12 residues. V lost 5 bases and J lost 3, with 8 bases in between. CDR1 and CDR2 from the germline V gene are SEHNR and FQNEAQ (reference sequence).

This clone was counted a few times. The chain links TRBV5-1 to TRBJ1-2, with TRBD1 identical over 7 bases. Germline CDR1 is SGHRS and CDR2 is YFSETQ. The J segment lost 5 bases and the V segment lost 0 bases, leaving 7 bases of the junction unmatched. This CDR3 comprises 15 residues. The CDR3, as DNA: TGCGCCAGCAGCTTGGCCTGGGACAGTTCATATGGCTACACCTTC. Residues: CASSLAWDSSYGYTF.

The chain couples TRBV19 to TRBJ1-1; TRBD1 matches 10 bases. Trimming cost V 9 bases and J 4 bases; bases outside gene matches: 5. From germline, CDR1 is LNHDA and CDR2 SQIVND (reference sequence). There are 13 residues in the CDR3. The CDR3 loop reads CASRQGAPTEAFF. The CDR3 DNA sequence: TGTGCCAGCCGACAGGGGGCGCCCACTGAAGCTTTCTTT.

This clone was picked up a small number of times. This rearrangement joins TRBV7-3 to TRBJ1-2; D might be TRBD1 (5 bases). In germline, CDR1 is SGHTA, CDR2 FQGTGA. V gave up 3 bases and J gave up 0 bases, with 5 bases separating them. The CDR3 contains 13 residues. CDR3 protein: CASSLTANYGYTF. CDR3 DNA sequence: TGTGCCAGCAGCTTGACAGCTAACTATGGCTACACCTTC.

The table lists this clone with a count of one. V gene TRBV11-3 combines with J gene TRBJ2-1; the match to TRBD2 covers 14 bases. Trimming removed 1 base from V and 1 base from J; junction bases left unmatched: 6. CDR3 length: 19 residues. CDR1 and CDR2 (germline): SGHNT, YENEEA. The CDR3 region is CASSLAGTSGSRSYNEQFF. Written as DNA, the CDR3 is TGTGCCAGCAGCTTAGCCGGGACTAGCGGGAGTAGGTCCTACAATGAGCAGTTCTTC.

J is TRBJ2-2 and V is TRBV7-9, with unresolved D. V dropped 7 bases and J dropped 6 bases, with 6 bases sitting between them. The germline V gene has CDR1 SEHNR and CDR2 FQNEAQ (reference sequence). The CDR3 spans 11 residues. CDR3 residues: CASNPAGELFF. In DNA form, the CDR3 reads TGTGCCAGCAACCCGGCCGGGGAGCTGTTTTTT.

This clone has just a few counts. The chain carries TRBV7-3 and TRBJ1-1; D ambiguous. Per germline, CDR1 SGHTA and CDR2 FQGTGA. The germline V and J ends were trimmed by 5 bases and 3 bases, with 10 bases remaining between them. The CDR3 length is 13 residues. The CDR3: CASSSGLYTEAFF. Here the CDR3 DNA reads TGTGCCAGCAGCAGTGGACTTTACACTGAAGCTTTCTTT.

The J gene is TRBJ2-7, the V gene TRBV18; TRBD2 matches at 12 bases. Trimming took 5 bases from V and 3 from J; bases not matched to a gene: 5. CDR3 size: 15 residues. Per the germline V gene, CDR1 is KGHSH and CDR2 is LQKENI. CDR3 sequence: CASSTSGGRRYEQYF. In DNA form, the CDR3 reads TGTGCCAGCTCAACTAGCGGGGGGCGTCGCTACGAGCAGTACTTC.

This chain links TRBV6-5 with TRBJ1-2; D is unclear. Looked up from germline, CDR1 is MNHEY and CDR2 is SVGAGI. This CDR3 has 13 amino acids. The V and J ends lost 6 bases and 7 bases respectively, with 15 bases between them. This CDR3 is CASRPPAGVGYTF. DNA of the CDR3: TGTGCCAGCAGACCTCCGGCGGGAGTTGGCTACACCTTC.

Written as DNA, the CDR3 is TGTGCCAGCAGCTGGCAGGGACAGGCGGGGGAGACCCAGTACTTC. Protein sequence: CASSWQGQAGETQYF. The V call is TRBV7-7, the J call TRBJ2-5, with TRBD1 matching over 8 bases. CDR1 and CDR2 (germline): SSHAT, FNYEAQ (reference sequence). There are 15 residues in the CDR3. Trimming took 4 bases from V and 5 from J; bases not matched to a gene: 9.

J is TRBJ1-5 and V is TRBV27, with D possibly matching TRBD1 (5 bases). CDR1 is MNHEY and CDR2 is SMNVEV in the germline V gene (reference sequence). The CDR3 totals 15 residues. V lost 6 bases and J 6 bases, leaving 18 bases between the germline ends. CDR3 DNA: TGTGCCAGCAGAGATGGGAGGGGTTGGATTCAGCCCCAGCATTTT. Residues: CASRDGRGWIQPQHF.

The chain joins TRBV6-4 to TRBJ2-5, with D unclear. The V gene's germline CDR1 is MRHNA and CDR2 SNTAGT. V dropped 3 bases and J dropped 5 bases, with 16 bases sitting between them. There are 15 residues in the CDR3. In DNA form, the CDR3 reads TGTGCCAGCAGTGAGGCTAGTGGTTCCATGGAGACCCAGTACTTC. Translation: CASSEASGSMETQYF.

The count of this clone is one. V is TRBV10-3 and J is TRBJ1-4; D ambiguous. Trimming stripped 0 bases from V and 5 bases from J, with 10 bases between. The CDR3 totals 15 residues. Germline V gene data show CDR1 as ENHRY and CDR2 as SYGVKD. In nucleotides, the CDR3 is TGTGCCATCAGTGAGTCAGGCGGCCGAAATGAAAAACTGTTTTTT. Its translation is CAISESGGRNEKLFF.

The V and J genes are TRBV27 and TRBJ2-3; 15 bases fit TRBD2. This CDR3 region has 20 residues. Germline CDR1 reads MNHEY; CDR2 reads SMNVEV (reference sequence). The V gene end was trimmed by 4 bases and the J gene end by 6 bases; junction bases not matched to a gene: 17. The CDR3 protein is CASSSAGLAGGLSPPDTQYF. DNA of the CDR3: TGTGCCAGCAGTTCAGCGGGACTAGCGGGAGGATTGTCGCCTCCGGATACGCAGTATTTT.

The V gene is TRBV15, the J gene TRBJ2-3, with D tentatively TRBD1 (5 bases). CDR1 is LNHNV and CDR2 is YYDKDF in the germline V gene (reference sequence). V shed 5 bases and J shed 0 bases, with 15 bases lying between them. CDR3 length equals 16 residues. Written as DNA, the CDR3 is TGTGCCACCAGCCTTACGCAGACAGAGAGCACAGATACGCAGTATTTT. Protein product: CATSLTQTESTDTQYF.

The chain combines TRBV18 with TRBJ1-2; no clear D gene. CDR1 is KGHSH and CDR2 is LQKENI in the germline V gene. This CDR3 has 14 residues. The germline V and J ends were trimmed by 2 bases and 2 bases, with 9 bases remaining between them. CDR3 in amino acids: CASSPEGRNYGYTF. DNA of the CDR3: TGTGCCAGCTCACCAGAGGGTAGGAACTATGGCTACACCTTC.

The rearrangement uses TRBV15 and TRBJ1-2; 10 nucleotides line up with TRBD1. The CDR3 runs 16 residues. J gave up 3 bases and V 5 bases, and 9 bases lay outside the gene matches. Germline CDR1 LNHNV, CDR2 YYDKDF (reference sequence). The CDR3 reads CATSVGQGGADYGYTF. The CDR3 DNA is TGTGCCACCAGCGTTGGACAGGGGGGAGCGGACTATGGCTACACCTTC.

The chain couples TRBV2 to TRBJ2-1; 15 positions match TRBD2. Germline V CDR1 and CDR2: SNHLY, FYNNEI. Trimming cost V 8 bases and J 9 bases; bases outside gene matches: 5. The CDR3 extends over 14 amino acids. CDR3 region: CASVGLAGGVEQFF. CDR3 nucleotide sequence: TGTGCCAGCGTAGGACTAGCGGGAGGGGTTGAGCAGTTCTTC.

The chain employs TRBV4-3 and TRBJ1-2; D is unclear. Per the germline V gene, CDR1 is LGHNA and CDR2 is YSLEER. The CDR3 is 13 amino acids. Trimming took 0 bases from V and 6 from J, leaving 8 bases between them. In DNA form, the CDR3 reads TGCGCCAGCAGCCAAGATACGCGGAATGGCTACACCTTC. It encodes CASSQDTRNGYTF.

The rearrangement uses TRBV5-1 and TRBJ2-1, with D possibly matching TRBD2 (6 bases). The CDR3 length is 15 residues. Germline CDR1 and CDR2: SGHRS and YFSETQ. Trimming stripped 0 bases from V and 1 base from J, with 8 bases between. The CDR3 DNA is TGCGCCAGCAGCTTGGAACTAGCTTCCTACAATGAGCAGTTCTTC. Protein sequence: CASSLELASYNEQFF.

In the case of this clone: Other DNA sequences of this sample code for an identical CDR3. The gene calls are TRBV7-3 and TRBJ2-1; the D gene is possibly TRBD1 (5 bases). V was pared by 2 bases and J by 1 base, with 9 bases between. CDR3 length: 15 residues. Germline CDR1 SGHTA, CDR2 FQGTGA. This chain's CDR3 is CASSLGGASYNEQFF. The DNA for the CDR3 is TGTGCCAGCAGCTTAGGTGGGGCGTCCTACAATGAGCAGTTCTTC.

The chain has TRBV29-1 and TRBJ1-2; 8 bases are a match to TRBD1. The V and J ends lost 3 bases and 7 bases, in that order; junction bases with no gene match: 4. This CDR3 comprises 12 residues. The germline V gene encodes CDR1 SQVTM and CDR2 ANQGSEA. CDR3 coding DNA: TGCAGCGTTGACGACAGGGGTGGTGGCTACACCTTC. It encodes CSVDDRGGGYTF.

The sample holds one count of this clone. The V call is TRBV7-3, the J call TRBJ2-1; 7 nucleotides match TRBD1. Germline V CDR1 and CDR2: SGHTA, FQGTGA. V shed 5 bases and J 2 bases; nucleotides not matched to a gene: 6. This CDR3 comprises 15 residues. The CDR3 is CASSPDRATYNEQFF. DNA of the CDR3: TGTGCCAGCAGCCCCGACAGGGCTACCTACAATGAGCAGTTCTTC.

The chain employs TRBV7-9 and TRBJ2-1, with 7 bases matching TRBD2. The length of the CDR3 is 18 residues. Trimming took 5 bases from V and 1 from J; bases not matched to a gene: 14. Looked up from germline, CDR1 is SEHNR and CDR2 is FQNEAQ (reference sequence). In DNA form, the CDR3 reads TGTGCCAGCAGCCCTGGTCGGGGCGGGAGTTGGTCCTACAATGAGCAGTTCTTC. Protein: CASSPGRGGSWSYNEQFF.

For the CDR3, the DNA is TGTGCCAGCAGCTTAGGTACACTAGCGAACACCGGGGAGCTGTTTTTT. This encodes CASSLGTLANTGELFF. The chain couples TRBV7-2 to TRBJ2-2; a weak D match, TRBD2 (5 bases). Germline CDR1 and CDR2: SGHTA and FQGNSA. The CDR3 is made up of 16 amino acids. V was pared by 1 base and J by 0 bases, with 9 bases between.

This clone came up once. The chain combines TRBV6-1 with TRBJ2-7; D unclear. The CDR3 contains 14 residues. Germline assignment: CDR1 MNHNS and CDR2 SASEGT. V lost 3 bases and J lost 6, with 15 bases in between. Here the CDR3 DNA reads TGTGCCAGCAGTGAGGAGATCCCACCCCTCGAGCAGTACGTC. This translates into CASSEEIPPLEQYV.

The rearrangement joins TRBV6-1 to TRBJ1-2; D is possibly TRBD1 (6 bases). Germline CDR1 is MNHNS and CDR2 is SASEGT. V was trimmed by 6 bases and J by 8 bases, leaving 16 bases between them. The CDR3 runs 13 residues. As DNA, the CDR3 is TGTGCCAGCAGGTTGGGACACAGCGACGGCTACACCTTC. Protein sequence: CASRLGHSDGYTF.

The genes are TRBV29-1 and TRBJ1-1; D uncertain. Germline CDR1 SQVTM, CDR2 ANQGSEA. Trimming shortened V by 7 bases and J by 1 base, and 10 bases separated the two germline ends. The CDR3 contains 12 residues. CDR3: CSAREPNTEAFF. The CDR3 DNA follows: TGCAGCGCAAGGGAGCCGAACACTGAAGCTTTCTTT.